This T cell receptor (beta chain) was identified in a study of T cells in Graves' hyperthyroidism and ophthalmopathy. TCR beta CDR3 region amplification was performed from RNA transcripts. HTBI primers were used for first-round RT-PCR of the TCR CDR3. TCRdb re-analysed the multiplex PCR reads in MiXCR, keeping a single row per CDR3 protein. The sample gives 560,000 or so distinct CDR3 sequences, about 20% of which show up once; over 45% is in the top ten. The CDR3 is made up of 12 amino acids. The V end was cut by 1 base, the J end by 3 bases, with 6 bases between. Germline CDR1 reads DFQATT; CDR2 reads SNEGSKA (reference sequence). This clonotype has a count of ten or more. Its target is unknown. Clinical symptoms, serum thyroxine, TRAb, thyroid ultrasound and orbital computed tomography informed diagnoses. Findings and caveats of the study: Most clonotypes expanded in the thyroid (above 0.001) were also present in blood.

This receptor was taken from a man aged 35 to 55 with Graves' ophthalmopathy. The rearrangement links TRBV20-1 to TRBJ1-1; D not resolved. Sequencing was done on a sample of blood. CDR3 in DNA: TGCAGTGCTAGAGCCTCGTACACTGAAGCTTTCTTT. This sequence encodes CSARASYTEAFF.